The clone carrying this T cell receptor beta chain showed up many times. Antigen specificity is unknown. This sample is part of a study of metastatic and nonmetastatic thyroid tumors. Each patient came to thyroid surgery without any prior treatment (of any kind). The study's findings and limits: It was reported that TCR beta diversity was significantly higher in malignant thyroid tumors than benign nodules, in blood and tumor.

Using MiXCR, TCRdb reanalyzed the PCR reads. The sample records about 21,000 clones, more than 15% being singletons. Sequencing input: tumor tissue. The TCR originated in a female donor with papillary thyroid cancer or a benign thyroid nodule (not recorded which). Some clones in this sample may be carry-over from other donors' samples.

In nucleotides, the CDR3 is TGTGCCAGCACCAGGACTAGCGGGAGCACAGATACGCAGTATTTT. This sequence encodes CASTRTSGSTDTQYF. The rearrangement links TRBV2 to TRBJ2-3; 11 bases line up with TRBD2. V was clipped by 7 bases and J by 0 bases; unmatched bases: 3. Germline lookup yields CDR1 SNHLY and CDR2 FYNNEI. The CDR3 is 15 amino acids.